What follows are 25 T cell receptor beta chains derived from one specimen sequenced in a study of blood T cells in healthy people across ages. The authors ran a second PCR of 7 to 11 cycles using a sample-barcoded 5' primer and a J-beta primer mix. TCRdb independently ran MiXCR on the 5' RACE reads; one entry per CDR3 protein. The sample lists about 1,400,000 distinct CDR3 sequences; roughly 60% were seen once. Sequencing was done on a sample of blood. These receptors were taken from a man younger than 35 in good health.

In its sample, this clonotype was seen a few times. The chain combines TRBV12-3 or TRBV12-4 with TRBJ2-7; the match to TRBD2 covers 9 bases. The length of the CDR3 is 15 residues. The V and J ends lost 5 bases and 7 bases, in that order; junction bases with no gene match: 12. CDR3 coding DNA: TGTGCCAGCAGTCCTTGGGCAGCGGGAGGCAGGGAGCAGTACTTC. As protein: CASSPWAAGGREQYF.

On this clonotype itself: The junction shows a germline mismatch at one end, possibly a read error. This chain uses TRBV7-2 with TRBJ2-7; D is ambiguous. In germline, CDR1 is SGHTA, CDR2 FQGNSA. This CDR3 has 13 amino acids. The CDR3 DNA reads TGTGCCAGCACCTTAAATCTCTTCTACGAGCAGTACTTC. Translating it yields CASTLNLFYEQYF.

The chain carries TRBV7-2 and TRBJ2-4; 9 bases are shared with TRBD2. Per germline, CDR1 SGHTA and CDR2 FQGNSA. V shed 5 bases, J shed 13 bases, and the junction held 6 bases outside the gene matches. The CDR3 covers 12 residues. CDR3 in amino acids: CASSPIAGEQYF. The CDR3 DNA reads TGTGCCAGCAGCCCAATAGCGGGAGAGCAGTACTTC.

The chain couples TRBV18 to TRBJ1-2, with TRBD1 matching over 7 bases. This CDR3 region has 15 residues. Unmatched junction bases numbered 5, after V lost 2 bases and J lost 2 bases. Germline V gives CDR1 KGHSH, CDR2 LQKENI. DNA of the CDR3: TGTGCCAGCTCACCAGGGACAGATAAAAACTATGGCTACACCTTC. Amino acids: CASSPGTDKNYGYTF. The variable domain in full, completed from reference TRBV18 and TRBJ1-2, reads NAGVMQNPRHLVRRRGQEARLRCSPMKGHSHVYWYRQLPEEGLKFMVYLQKENIIDESGMPKERFSAEFPKEGPSILRIQQVVRGDSAAYFCASSPGTDKNYGYTFGSGTRLTVV.

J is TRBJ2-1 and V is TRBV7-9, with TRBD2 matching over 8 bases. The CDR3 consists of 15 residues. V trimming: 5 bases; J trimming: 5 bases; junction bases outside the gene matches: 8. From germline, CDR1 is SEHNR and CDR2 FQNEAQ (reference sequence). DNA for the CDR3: TGTGCCAGCAGCCTCTTGACTAGCGCCCACAATGAGCAGTTCTTC. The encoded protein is CASSLLTSAHNEQFF. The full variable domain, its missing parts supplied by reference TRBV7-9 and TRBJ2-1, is DTGVSQNPRHKITKRGQNVTFRCDPISEHNRLYWYRQTLGQGPEFLTYFQNEAQLEKSRLLSDRFSAERPKGSFSTLEIQRTEQGDSAMYLCASSLLTSAHNEQFFGPGTRLTVL.

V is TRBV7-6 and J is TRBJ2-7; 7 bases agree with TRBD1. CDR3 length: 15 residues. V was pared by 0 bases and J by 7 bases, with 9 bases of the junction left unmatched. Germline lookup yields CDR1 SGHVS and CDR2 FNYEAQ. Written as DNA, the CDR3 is TGTGCCAGCAGCTTAGCGATCGAGGGGGCGAGGGAGCAGTACTTC. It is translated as CASSLAIEGAREQYF.

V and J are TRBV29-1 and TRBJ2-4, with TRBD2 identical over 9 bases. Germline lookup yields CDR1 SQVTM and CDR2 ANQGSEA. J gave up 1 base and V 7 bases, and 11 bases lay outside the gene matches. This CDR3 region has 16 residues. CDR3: CSAIPGTSSAKNIQYF. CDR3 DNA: TGCAGCGCGATACCGGGGACTAGCTCCGCCAAAAACATTCAGTACTTC.

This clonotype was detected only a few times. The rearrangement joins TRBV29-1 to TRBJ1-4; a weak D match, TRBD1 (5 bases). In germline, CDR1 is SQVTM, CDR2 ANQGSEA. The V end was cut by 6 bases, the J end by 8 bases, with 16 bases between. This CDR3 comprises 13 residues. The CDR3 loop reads CSVTRDGWEKLFF. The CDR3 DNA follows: TGCAGCGTCACCCGGGACGGATGGGAAAAACTGTTTTTT.

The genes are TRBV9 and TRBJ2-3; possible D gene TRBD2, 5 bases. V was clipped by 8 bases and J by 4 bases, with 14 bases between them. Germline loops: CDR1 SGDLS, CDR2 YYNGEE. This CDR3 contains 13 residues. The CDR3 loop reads CARRLPCADTQYF. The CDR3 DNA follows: TGTGCCAGACGACTACCCTGTGCAGATACGCAGTATTTT.

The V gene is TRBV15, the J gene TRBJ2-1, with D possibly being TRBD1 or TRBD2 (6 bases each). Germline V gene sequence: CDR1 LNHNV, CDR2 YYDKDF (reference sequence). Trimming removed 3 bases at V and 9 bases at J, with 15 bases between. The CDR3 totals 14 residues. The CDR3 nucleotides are TGTGCCACCAGCAGTGTTCGGGGGCGGGGTGAGCAGTTCTTC. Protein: CATSSVRGRGEQFF.

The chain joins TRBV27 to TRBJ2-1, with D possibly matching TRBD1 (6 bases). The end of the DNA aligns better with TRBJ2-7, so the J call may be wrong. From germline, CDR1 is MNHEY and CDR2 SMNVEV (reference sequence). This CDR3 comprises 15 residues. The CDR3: CASSLDSSFYNEQYF. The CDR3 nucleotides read TGTGCCAGCAGTCTGGACAGTTCCTTCTACAATGAGCAGTACTTC.

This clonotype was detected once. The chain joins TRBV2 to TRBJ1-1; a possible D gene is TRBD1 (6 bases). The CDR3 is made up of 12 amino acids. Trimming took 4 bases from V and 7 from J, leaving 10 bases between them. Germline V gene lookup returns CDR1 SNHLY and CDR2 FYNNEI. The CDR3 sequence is CASSGSGVEAFF. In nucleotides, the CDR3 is TGTGCCAGCAGTGGTTCAGGGGTTGAAGCTTTCTTT.

CDR3 loop: CASSTDTNQPQHF. DNA of the CDR3: TGTGCCAGCAGCACAGACACCAATCAGCCCCAGCATTTT. This rearrangement joins TRBV7-9 to TRBJ1-5; D remains unclear. The germline V and J ends were trimmed by 5 bases and 3 bases, with 8 bases remaining between them. The germline CDR1 and CDR2 sequences are SEHNR and FQNEAQ (reference sequence). The CDR3 is 13 residues long.

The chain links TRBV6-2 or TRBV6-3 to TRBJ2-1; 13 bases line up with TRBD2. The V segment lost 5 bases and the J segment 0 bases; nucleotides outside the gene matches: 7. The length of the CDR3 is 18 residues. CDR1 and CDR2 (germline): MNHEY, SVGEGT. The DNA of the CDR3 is TGTGCCAGCAGTCCTGGACTAGCGGGGGACCCCTCCTACAATGAGCAGTTCTTC. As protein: CASSPGLAGDPSYNEQFF.

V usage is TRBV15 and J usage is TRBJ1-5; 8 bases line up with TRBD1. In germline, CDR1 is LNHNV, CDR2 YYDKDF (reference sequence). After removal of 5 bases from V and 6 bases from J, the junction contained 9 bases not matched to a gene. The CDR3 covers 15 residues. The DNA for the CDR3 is TGTGCCACCAGCGACAGGGGTTTTGGGGGTCAGCCCCAGCATTTT. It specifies CATSDRGFGGQPQHF. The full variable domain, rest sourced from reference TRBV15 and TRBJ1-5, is DAMVIQNPRYQVTQFGKPVTLSCSQTLNHNVMYWYQQKSSQAPKLLFHYYDKDFNNEADTPDNFQSRRPNTSFCFLDIRSPGLGDTAMYLCATSDRGFGGQPQHFGDGTRLSIL.

The CDR3 spells CASSYSTARTLSSYEQYF. CDR3 nucleotide sequence: TGTGCCAGCAGTTACTCGACGGCAAGAACTTTGAGCTCCTACGAGCAGTACTTC. This chain connects TRBV6-5 to TRBJ2-7, with D unresolved. Germline V gene sequence: CDR1 MNHEY, CDR2 SVGAGI. This CDR3 is 18 amino acids long. The V and J ends lost 0 bases and 0 bases respectively, with 18 bases between them.

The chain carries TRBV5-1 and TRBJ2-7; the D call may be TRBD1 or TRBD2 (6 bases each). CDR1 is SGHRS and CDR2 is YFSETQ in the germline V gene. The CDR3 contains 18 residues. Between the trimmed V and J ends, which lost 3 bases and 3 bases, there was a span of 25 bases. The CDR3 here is CASSSQPKQGRGGYEQYF. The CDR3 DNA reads TGCGCCAGCAGCTCACAACCCAAACAGGGTAGGGGAGGCTACGAGCAGTACTTC.

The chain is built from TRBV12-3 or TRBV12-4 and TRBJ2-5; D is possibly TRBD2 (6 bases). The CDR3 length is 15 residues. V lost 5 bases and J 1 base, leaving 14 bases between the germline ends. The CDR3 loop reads CASSPLGGSQETQYF. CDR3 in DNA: TGTGCCAGCAGTCCCCTTGGGGGGTCCCAAGAGACCCAGTACTTC.

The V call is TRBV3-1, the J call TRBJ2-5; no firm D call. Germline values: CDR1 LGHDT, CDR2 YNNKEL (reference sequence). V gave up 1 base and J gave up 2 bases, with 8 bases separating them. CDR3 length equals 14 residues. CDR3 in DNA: TGTGCCAGCAGCCAAGGGCTAGAACAAGAGACCCAGTACTTC. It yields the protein CASSQGLEQETQYF.

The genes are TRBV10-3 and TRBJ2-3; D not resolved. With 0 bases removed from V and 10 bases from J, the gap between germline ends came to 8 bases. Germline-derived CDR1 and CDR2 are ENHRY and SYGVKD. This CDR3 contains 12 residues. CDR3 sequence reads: CAISESMVAQYF. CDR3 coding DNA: TGTGCCATCAGTGAGTCGATGGTAGCGCAGTATTTT.

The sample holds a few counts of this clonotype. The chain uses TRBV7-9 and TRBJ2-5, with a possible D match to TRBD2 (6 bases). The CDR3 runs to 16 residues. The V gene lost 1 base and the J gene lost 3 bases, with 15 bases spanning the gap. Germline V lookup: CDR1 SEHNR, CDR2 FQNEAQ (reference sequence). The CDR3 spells CASSLEFGGIEETQYF. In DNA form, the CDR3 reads TGTGCCAGCAGCTTAGAGTTTGGGGGGATAGAAGAGACCCAGTACTTC.

Written as DNA, the CDR3 is TGTGCCACGAAAACCGTCGGACACTCCTACGAGCAGTACTTC. Protein: CATKTVGHSYEQYF. V and J are TRBV10-3 and TRBJ2-7; tentatively, D is TRBD1 (5 bases). The CDR3 is 14 residues long. Between the trimmed V and J ends, which lost 10 bases and 0 bases, there was a span of 16 bases. The germline V gene encodes CDR1 ENHRY and CDR2 SYGVKD.

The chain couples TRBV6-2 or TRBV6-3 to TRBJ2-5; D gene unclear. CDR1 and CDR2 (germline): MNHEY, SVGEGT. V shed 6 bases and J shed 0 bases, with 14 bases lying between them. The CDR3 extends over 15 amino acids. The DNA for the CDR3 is TGTGCCAGCAGCTACCCCAAGATCCACCAAGAGACCCAGTACTTC. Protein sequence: CASSYPKIHQETQYF.

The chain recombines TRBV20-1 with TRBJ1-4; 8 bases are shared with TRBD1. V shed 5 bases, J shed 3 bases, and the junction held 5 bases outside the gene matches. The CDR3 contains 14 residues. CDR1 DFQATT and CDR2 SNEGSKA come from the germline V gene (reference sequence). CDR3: CSALGGQANEKLFF. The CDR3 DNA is TGCAGTGCTCTCGGGGGACAGGCTAATGAAAAACTGTTTTTT.

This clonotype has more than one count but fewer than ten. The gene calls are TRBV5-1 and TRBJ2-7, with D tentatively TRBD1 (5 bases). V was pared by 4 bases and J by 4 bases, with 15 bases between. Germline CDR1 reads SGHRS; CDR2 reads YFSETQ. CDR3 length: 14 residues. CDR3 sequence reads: CASSESGLFYEQYF. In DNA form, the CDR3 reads TGCGCCAGCAGCGAGTCAGGGCTCTTTTACGAGCAGTACTTC.